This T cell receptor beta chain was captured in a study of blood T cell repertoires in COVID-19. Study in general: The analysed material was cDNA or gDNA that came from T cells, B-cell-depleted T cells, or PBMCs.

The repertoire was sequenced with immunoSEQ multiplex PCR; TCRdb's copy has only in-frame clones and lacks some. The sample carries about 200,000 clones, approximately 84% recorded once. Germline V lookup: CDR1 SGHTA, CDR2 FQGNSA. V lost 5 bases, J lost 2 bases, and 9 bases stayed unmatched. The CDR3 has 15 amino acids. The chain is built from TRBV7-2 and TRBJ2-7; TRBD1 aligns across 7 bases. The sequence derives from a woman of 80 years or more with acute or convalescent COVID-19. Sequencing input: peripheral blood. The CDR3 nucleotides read TGTGCCAGCAGCCGTACATGGGACAGTACCTACGAGCAGTACTTC. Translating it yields CASSRTWDSTYEQYF.